The 22 T cell receptor beta chains below come from one sample, sequenced in a study of early T cells in non-severe SARS-CoV-2 infection. TCRdb passed the 5' RACE reads through MiXCR, listing each CDR3 protein once. The sample holds 37,000 or so distinct CDR3 sequences, 4.7% seen once. Sequencing was performed on whole blood. The receptors come from an adult who was a healthcare worker with PCR-confirmed SARS-CoV-2 infection or an uninfected control (not recorded which).

This sequence joins TRBV19 and TRBJ1-2; TRBD1 matches at 8 bases. Germline V CDR1 and CDR2: LNHDA, SQIVND (reference sequence). With V trimmed by 2 bases and J by 6 bases, 8 bases remained unmatched. This CDR3 has 15 amino acids. The CDR3 DNA reads TGTGCCAGTAGTATACGGGGGCAGGGGGCAGATGGCTACACCTTC. Translating it yields CASSIRGQGADGYTF.

This clonotype was seen at least ten times. J is TRBJ1-1 and V is TRBV12-3 or TRBV12-4, with D unclear. This CDR3 region has 13 residues. V was trimmed by 4 bases and J by 7 bases, leaving 13 bases between them. The CDR3 is CASSSGEDLEAFF. CDR3 coding DNA: TGTGCCAGCAGTTCTGGTGAGGACCTTGAAGCTTTCTTT.

This clonotype was observed at least ten times. The chain couples TRBV7-2 to TRBJ2-7, with D unresolved. The germline V gene has CDR1 SGHTA and CDR2 FQGNSA. V was clipped by 5 bases and J by 0 bases, with 5 bases between them. This CDR3 is built from 12 residues. DNA for the CDR3: TGTGCCAGCAGCCCCAGCTCCTACGAGCAGTACTTC. Translation gives CASSPSSYEQYF.

This clonotype turned up a few times. This chain connects TRBV28 to TRBJ2-4, with D maybe TRBD1 (6 bases). Trimming took off 6 bases at V and 4 bases at J, with 16 bases between the two ends. The length of the CDR3 is 15 residues. CDR1 MDHEN and CDR2 SYDVKM come from the germline V gene. This CDR3 reads CASRDKGQIKNIQYF. CDR3 coding DNA: TGTGCCAGCAGGGACAAGGGACAAATAAAAAACATTCAGTACTTC.

The table lists this clonotype with many counts. V usage is TRBV27 and J usage is TRBJ1-2; TRBD1 is a possible D gene (5 bases). The germline gives CDR1 MNHEY, CDR2 SMNVEV (reference sequence). The V end lost 6 bases, the J end lost 4 bases, and 12 bases lay between the germline ends. CDR3 length: 13 amino acids. CDR3 nucleotides: TGTGCCAGCAGGCCCACTGGGACCTATGGCTACACCTTC. Amino acid sequence: CASRPTGTYGYTF.

About this clonotype: An end of the junction differs from the germline gene, which may be a read error. V and J are TRBV12-3 or TRBV12-4 and TRBJ2-3; 8 bases are shared with TRBD2. CDR3 length equals 14 residues. CDR3 loop: CASSLAGTRDTQYF. The DNA for the CDR3 is TGTGCCAGCAGCTTAGCGGGGACCCGCGATACGCAGTATTTT.

J is TRBJ1-4 and V is TRBV20-1; D might be TRBD1 (6 bases). Germline lookup yields CDR1 DFQATT and CDR2 SNEGSKA (reference sequence). The germline V and J ends were trimmed by 0 bases and 3 bases, with 11 bases remaining between them. The CDR3 extends over 15 amino acids. CDR3 nucleotide sequence: TGCAGTGCTAGAGATTGGGCAGGGGCTAATGAAAAACTGTTTTTT. Translated, it gives CSARDWAGANEKLFF.

The sample holds a few counts of this clonotype. The chain carries TRBV21-1 and TRBJ2-3; the DNA was not used to check the table's D call, TRBD2. TRBV21-1 is classified as a pseudogene. The length of the CDR3 is 16 residues. This CDR3 is CASSKGLRGSPDTQYF. CDR3 DNA sequence: TGTGCCAGCAGCAAAGGATTGCGCGGGAGCCCAGATACGCAGTATTTT.

This clonotype occurred many times. The V and J genes are TRBV11-2 and TRBJ2-3; 15 bases align to TRBD2. After removal of 4 bases from V and 0 bases from J, the junction contained 5 bases not matched to a gene. The V gene's germline CDR1 is SGHAT and CDR2 FQNNGV. The CDR3 is 18 residues long. The CDR3 bases are TGTGCCAGCAGCTCCGGGACTAGCGGGGGGATTAGCACAGATACGCAGTATTTT. Translating gives CASSSGTSGGISTDTQYF.

This clonotype was counted between two and nine times. The CDR3 bases are TGCAGTGCTAGAACAACGTACGAGCAGTACTTC. This gives the protein CSARTTYEQYF. This chain joins TRBV20-1 and TRBJ2-7; no definite D call. Trimming took off 2 bases at V and 4 bases at J, with 6 bases between the two ends. This CDR3 comprises 11 residues. Germline CDR1 DFQATT, CDR2 SNEGSKA (reference sequence).

At least ten counts were recorded for this clonotype. The chain uses TRBV18 and TRBJ1-3; no firm D call. Germline CDR1 KGHSH, CDR2 LQKENI. This CDR3 spans 15 amino acids. Trimming cost V 4 bases and J 0 bases, with 10 bases left between them. CDR3: CASSRFDASGNTIYF. The DNA for the CDR3 is TGTGCCAGCTCACGCTTCGATGCCTCTGGAAACACCATATATTTT.

This clonotype was observed many times. The DNA of the CDR3 is TGTGCCAGCTCACCCGGGACAGATTACGAGCAGTACTTC. Its translation: CASSPGTDYEQYF. The rearrangement uses TRBV18 and TRBJ2-7, with 7 bases identical to TRBD1. The germline V gene encodes CDR1 KGHSH and CDR2 LQKENI. V was clipped by 3 bases and J by 4 bases; unmatched bases: 3. The CDR3 is 13 residues long.

This clonotype is labeled medium-sized. The chain employs TRBV20-1 and TRBJ1-5; D not certain. Germline CDR1 DFQATT, CDR2 SNEGSKA (reference sequence). V was shortened by 3 bases and J by 0 bases, with 3 bases between the two germline ends. CDR3 length: 12 amino acids. The CDR3, as DNA: TGCAGTGCTAGGGATAGCAATCAGCCCCAGCATTTT. It codes for CSARDSNQPQHF.

This clonotype turned up a few times. The chain uses TRBV18 and TRBJ2-2; 12 bases map to TRBD2. Germline loops: CDR1 KGHSH, CDR2 LQKENI. The CDR3 consists of 17 residues. V was clipped by 1 base and J by 6 bases; unmatched bases: 6. The CDR3 DNA is TGTGCCAGCTCACCACGTAAGACTAGCGGGAGTCCCGGGGAGCTGTTTTTT. It specifies CASSPRKTSGSPGELFF. The full variable domain, completed using reference TRBV18 and TRBJ2-2, is NAGVMQNPRHLVRRRGQEARLRCSPMKGHSHVYWYRQLPEEGLKFMVYLQKENIIDESGMPKERFSAEFPKEGPSILRIQQVVRGDSAAYFCASSPRKTSGSPGELFFGEGSRLTVL.

This clonotype was detected a few times. The chain carries TRBV12-3 or TRBV12-4 and TRBJ2-7; D is ambiguous. V was cut by 0 bases and J by 2 bases, with 11 bases left in between. This CDR3 is 15 amino acids long. The CDR3 here is CASSLAGGGAYEQYF. The CDR3 coding sequence is TGTGCCAGCAGTTTAGCAGGTGGTGGAGCCTACGAGCAGTACTTC.

In this sample, this clonotype turned up many times. The chain combines TRBV7-6 with TRBJ1-4; no reliable D call. Germline CDR1 reads SGHVS; CDR2 reads FNYEAQ. The CDR3 totals 15 residues. The germline V and J ends were trimmed by 1 base and 2 bases, with 8 bases remaining between them. The CDR3 region has the DNA TGTGCCAGCAGCTTAGAGCCGGCTACTAATGAAAAACTGTTTTTT. It encodes CASSLEPATNEKLFF. Full variable domain (outside the CDR3, taken from reference TRBV7-6 and TRBJ1-4): GAGVSQSPRYKVTKRGQDVALRCDPISGHVSLYWYRQALGQGPEFLTYFNYEAQQDKSGLPNDRFSAERPEGSISTLTIQRTEQRDSAMYRCASSLEPATNEKLFFGSGTQLSVL.

CDR3 nucleotide sequence: TGTGCCAGCAGCCAAGCCTCTTACGTCAGGGGATACAATGAGCAGTTCTTC. This sequence encodes CASSQASYVRGYNEQFF. The chain has TRBV14 and TRBJ2-1; the D gene is possibly TRBD1 (6 bases). V was clipped by 1 base and J by 4 bases, with 17 bases between them. This CDR3 is 17 amino acids long. Per the germline V gene, CDR1 is SGHDN and CDR2 is FVKESK.

This clonotype was counted at least ten times. The chain links TRBV27 to TRBJ2-1; 10 bases are shared with TRBD1. The V gene end was trimmed by 2 bases and the J gene end by 9 bases; junction bases not matched to a gene: 4. The CDR3 runs to 14 residues. Germline assignment: CDR1 MNHEY and CDR2 SMNVEV (reference sequence). The CDR3 nucleotides read TGTGCCAGCAGTTTAGGACAGGGGGGCAGTGAGCAGTTCTTC. Translating gives CASSLGQGGSEQFF.

This clonotype was counted ten times or more. This chain uses TRBV21-1 with TRBJ1-2; TRBD1 is taken as the D call from the table, unchecked against the DNA. TRBV21-1 corresponds to a pseudogene. The CDR3 runs 17 residues. The CDR3 nucleotides read TGTGCCAGCAGCAAAGACCCAGGGGGCTCCTTCCACTATGGCTACACCTTC. It is translated as CASSKDPGGSFHYGYTF.

This clonotype was found many times. V usage is TRBV7-9 and J usage is TRBJ2-1; 9 nucleotides line up with TRBD2. Trimming cost V 5 bases and J 6 bases; bases outside gene matches: 8. This CDR3 is built from 15 residues. Germline V gives CDR1 SEHNR, CDR2 FQNEAQ (reference sequence). CDR3 sequence reads: CASSEVTSGRNEQFF. In nucleotides, the CDR3 is TGTGCCAGCAGCGAAGTGACTAGCGGTCGCAATGAGCAGTTCTTC.

This clonotype was observed a handful of times. The V gene is TRBV29-1, the J gene TRBJ2-3, with 9 bases identical to TRBD2. Losses at the gene ends were 3 bases for V and 6 bases for J; bases not matched to a gene: 10. Germline-derived CDR1 and CDR2 are SQVTM and ANQGSEA. This CDR3 comprises 15 residues. The CDR3 region is CSVDKLAGNLDTQYF. The DNA of the CDR3 is TGCAGCGTTGATAAACTAGCGGGCAACTTGGATACGCAGTATTTT.

This clonotype was recorded at least ten times. Germline is not matched at one junction end, which may reflect a read error. The V gene is TRBV5-5, the J gene TRBJ2-1, with D perhaps matching TRBD2 (6 bases). CDR1 and CDR2 (germline): SGHKS, YYEKEE (reference sequence). This CDR3 has 13 residues. The CDR3: CASSPKIDRDSVF. The CDR3 DNA sequence: TGTGCCAGCAGCCCCAAGATTGACCGGGACTCAGTCTTC.